This T cell receptor (beta chain) was captured by sequencing in a study of post-analysis software for immune sequencing data. Study-wide background: Patients had relapsing-remitting, secondary progressive or progressive-relapsing multiple sclerosis; some lacked subtype.

The TCR beta cDNA libraries carried unique molecular identifiers. Around 450,000 cDNA molecules were recovered from an input of 1 to 10 million T cells. TCRdb reanalysed the PCR reads using MiXCR and keeps one entry per CDR3 protein. The sample has about 160,000 distinct CDR3 sequences, about 36% seen once; the top ten hold about 26%. The ends were cut back, 4 bases at V and 7 bases at J, with 20 bases in the middle. This CDR3 contains 16 residues. Germline values: CDR1 KGHSH, CDR2 LQKENI. This clonotype appeared a few times. The target antigen is unknown. Overall study findings and caveats: Multiple sclerosis patients had significantly lower normalized Chao1 diversity than controls.

Sample: blood, taken after autologous hematopoietic stem cell transplantation. The V call is TRBV18, the J call TRBJ2-1; D may correspond to TRBD1 or TRBD2 (6 bases each). The sequence derives from a girl aged 10 to 17 with multiple sclerosis. DNA of the CDR3: TGTGCCAGCTCACGACCAACAGGGTACCGGGGGAATGAGCAGTTCTTC. Translating gives CASSRPTGYRGNEQFF.